These 5 T cell receptor beta chains share one sample of origin, sequenced in a study of cytomegalovirus exposure and HLA in healthy donors (dated by TCRdb to the late 2010s). Library preparation employed the immunoSEQ multiplex PCR assay. A mixture of 60 forward primers for TCR Vbeta segments and 13 reverse primers for TCR Jbeta segments was used in the multiplex PCR. Drawn from immuneACCESS, this table holds only the in-frame rearrangements with V and J called that TCRdb kept. Clones are partly lost; checked studies trace under half to an unresolved V gene and leave the rest unexplained. Here the sample has around 85,000 clones; 80% occur a single time. The ten top clones hold around 23% of the sample. Specimen: PBMCs. The receptors were gathered from a woman aged 50 to 60 in good health and CMV-seropositive.

CDR3 sequence reads: CASSFSYQETQYF. CDR3 nucleotide sequence: TGTGCCAGCAGTTTCTCGTACCAAGAGACCCAGTACTTC. The rearrangement joins TRBV27 to TRBJ2-5, with D uncertain. Trimming removed 3 bases from V and 0 bases from J, with 5 bases in between. The CDR3 spans 13 residues. Per germline, CDR1 MNHEY and CDR2 SMNVEV (reference sequence).

The J gene is TRBJ1-5, the V gene TRBV2, with D maybe TRBD1 (5 bases). Trimming took off 5 bases at V and 6 bases at J, with 14 bases between the two ends. The germline CDR1 and CDR2 sequences are SNHLY and FYNNEI. The CDR3 runs to 14 residues. The CDR3 region has the DNA TGTGCCAGCAGTCGCCCATGGGGGGTTCAGCCCCAGCATTTT. Amino acids: CASSRPWGVQPQHF.

The V gene is TRBV5-5, the J gene TRBJ1-1, with 8 bases matching TRBD1. The CDR3 runs 17 residues. With V trimmed by 4 bases and J by 1 base, 12 bases remained unmatched. Germline lookup yields CDR1 SGHKS and CDR2 YYEKEE (reference sequence). The CDR3, as DNA: TGTGCCAGCAGCGTCCACCGGGACAGGTTGCGGAACACTGAAGCTTTCTTT. Its protein product is CASSVHRDRLRNTEAFF.

The CDR3 loop is CASRAGQAGEPQHF. The CDR3 DNA reads TGTGCCAGCAGGGCGGGACAAGCGGGGGAACCCCAGCATTTT. V and J are TRBV2 and TRBJ1-5, with D perhaps matching TRBD1 (6 bases). The CDR3 has 14 amino acids. Germline lookup yields CDR1 SNHLY and CDR2 FYNNEI. Trimming pared 6 bases from V and 10 bases from J, leaving 19 bases between. The variable domain in full, completed from reference TRBV2 and TRBJ1-5, reads EPEVTQTPSHQVTQMGQEVILRCVPISNHLYFYWYRQILGQKVEFLVSFYNNEISEKSEIFDDQFSVERPDGSNFTLKIRSTKLEDSAMYFCASRAGQAGEPQHFGDGTRLSIL.

V gene TRBV2 combines with J gene TRBJ2-2; TRBD2 agrees at 9 bases. Germline trimming cut 6 bases from V and 4 bases from J; bases unmatched to any gene: 6. CDR3 length: 15 residues. Germline V gives CDR1 SNHLY, CDR2 FYNNEI. The CDR3 DNA reads TGTGCCAGCAGGGTTAGCGGGAGACGCACCGGGGAGCTGTTTTTT. Encoded protein: CASRVSGRRTGELFF.